This entry describes one T cell receptor beta chain. The sample comes from a study of blood T cell repertoires in COVID-19. The method was immunoSEQ multiplex PCR; TCRdb's version includes in-frame clones alone and lacks a portion of them. The table lists approximately 230,000 clones, 70% to 85% of them singletons, with around 8.9% in the top ten. The CDR3 loop spans 14 amino acids. The TCR comes from a man older than 75 with acute or convalescent COVID-19. The chain employs TRBV12-1 and TRBJ1-3; the D call in the table, TRBD1, was not verified against the DNA. TRBV12-1 constitutes a pseudogene. The source material was peripheral blood. The CDR3 is CASQGGTNENTIYF. CDR3 sequence (DNA): TGTGCCAGTCAAGGGGGCACAAACGAAAACACCATATATTTT.